Listed below are T cell receptor beta chains from one sample, sequenced in a study of T-cell memory formation after mild COVID-19. A single record per CDR3 protein comes from TCRdb applying MiXCR to the 5' RACE reads. In the table there are around 200,000 distinct CDR3 sequences, about 18% of which are singletons. The sample was PBMCs or a T cell subset sorted from them (not recorded which). Source of these receptors: a man aged 18 to 30 who had mild COVID-19 (a few samples of this study predate the infection). Cell type and time point are not known. Both conserved end residues are part of each CDR3. The D gene is left open where the match is weak. Size tells how often a clone was seen (once, few, many) or the class of an expanded clone, and some rows leave it out.

j_gene | abundance | v_gene | d_gene | CDR3aa | CDR3nt
TRBJ2-3 | . | TRBV3-1 | . | CASRASVSDTQYF | TGTGCCAGTAGGGCTAGTGTGTCAGATACGCAGTATTTT
TRBJ1-1 | many | TRBV12-3/TRBV12-4 | TRBD1 | CASISGGGSTEAFF | TGTGCCAGCATTTCAGGGGGCGGGAGCACTGAAGCTTTCTTT
TRBJ1-6 | . | TRBV7-2 | . | CASSLEPSPLHF | TGTGCCAGCAGCTTAGAACCCTCACCCCTCCACTTT
TRBJ2-1 | . | TRBV7-9 | . | CASSFTSAYNEQFF | TGTGCCAGCAGCTTTACCAGCGCTTACAATGAGCAGTTCTTC
TRBJ1-6 | few | TRBV7-2 | TRBD1 | CASRLGGQGNSPLHF | TGTGCCAGCAGACTAGGGGGACAGGGTAATTCACCCCTCCACTTT
TRBJ2-1 | once | TRBV20-1 | . | CSARADTSSDEQFF | TGCAGTGCTAGAGCGGACACCTCGTCCGATGAGCAGTTCTTC
TRBJ2-6 | . | TRBV20-1 | TRBD1 | CSARDLGGNGANVLTF | TGCAGTGCTAGAGATCTAGGGGGCAATGGGGCCAACGTCCTGACTTTC
TRBJ2-5 | few | TRBV3-1 | . | CASSQEDRGTQYF | TGTGCCAGCAGCCAAGAAGACCGGGGGACCCAGTACTTC
TRBJ2-2 | . | TRBV14 | TRBD1 | CASSHLRGTGRTPGELFF | TGTGCCAGCAGCCATCTCAGGGGGACAGGGAGAACACCCGGGGAGCTGTTTTTT
TRBJ2-3 | . | TRBV7-2 | TRBD1 | CASSQLTGQGTDTQYF | TGTGCCAGCAGCCAATTGACAGGGCAAGGCACAGATACGCAGTATTTT
TRBJ2-5 | . | TRBV7-2 | TRBD2 | CASSSSRLAGGAEETQYF | TGTGCCAGCAGCTCGTCACGACTAGCGGGGGGCGCTGAGGAGACCCAGTACTTC
TRBJ1-2 | . | TRBV4-1 | TRBD1 | CASSQETGAWGYTF | TGCGCCAGCAGCCAAGAAACAGGGGCGTGGGGCTACACCTTC